Listed here is a single T cell receptor (beta chain). This record comes from a study of blood T cell repertoires in COVID-19. Study in general: Collection of acute and convalescent COVID-19 samples took place in the United States, Italy and Spain.

Germline loops: CDR1 SGHVS, CDR2 FNYEAQ. This CDR3 has 15 residues. Trimming removed 3 bases from V and 2 bases from J; junction bases left unmatched: 7. Per the authors' pipeline: Counts of nucleated cells, estimated from reference gene primer amplification, were obtained. The repertoire was sequenced with immunoSEQ multiplex PCR; TCRdb's copy has only in-frame clones and lacks some. The D gene and trimming were derived from the DNA, and the V and J assignments and clone size from that table. This sample yields about 110,000 clones, of which 76% are seen a single time; less than 4% belongs to the top ten.

The TCR comes from a woman older than 75 with acute or convalescent COVID-19. V is TRBV7-6 and J is TRBJ2-7; 7 nucleotides match TRBD2. Sequences were obtained from peripheral blood. In DNA, the CDR3 is TGTGCCAGCAGCTTGGGAGGGGAGAGGACCTACGAGCAGTACTTC. Translating gives CASSLGGERTYEQYF.